This passage covers 5 T cell receptor beta chains from one sample sequenced in a study of blood T cell repertoires in COVID-19. The protocol was immunoSEQ multiplex PCR, while the TCRdb copy is restricted to in-frame clones and leaves out a portion. This table has some 160,000 clones, roughly 90% appearing once. The sequenced sample consisted of peripheral blood. These receptors all come from a man younger than 30 with COVID-19, enrolled during active disease.

This sequence joins TRBV28 and TRBJ2-1; no clear D gene. V shed 3 bases and J shed 7 bases, with 7 bases lying between them. CDR3 length: 12 residues. Looked up from germline, CDR1 is MDHEN and CDR2 is SYDVKM. The chain's CDR3 is CASSFVRNEQFF. CDR3 DNA sequence: TGTGCCAGCAGTTTCGTACGGAATGAGCAGTTCTTC.

The chain carries TRBV28 and TRBJ1-4; weak D call: TRBD1 (5 bases). Trimming pared 5 bases from V and 6 bases from J, leaving 7 bases between. The CDR3 has 12 residues. Germline V gene lookup returns CDR1 MDHEN and CDR2 SYDVKM. The CDR3 coding sequence is TGTGCCAGCAGTACGGGGGATGAAAAACTGTTTTTT. Translating gives CASSTGDEKLFF.

This chain joins TRBV3-1 (or the pseudogene TRBV3-2) and TRBJ2-3; 7 nucleotides line up with TRBD1. CDR1 LGHDT and CDR2 YNNKEL come from the germline V gene (reference sequence). V shed 0 bases, J shed 6 bases, and the junction held 21 bases outside the gene matches. The CDR3 length is 20 residues. The CDR3, as DNA: TGTGCCAGCAGCCAAGAGTTTGTTACCACTTACAAGGGGACAGTGGATACGCAGTATTTT. Its translation: CASSQEFVTTYKGTVDTQYF.

The V gene is TRBV19, the J gene TRBJ2-7; a possible D gene is TRBD2 (6 bases). Germline V CDR1 and CDR2: LNHDA, SQIVND (reference sequence). Trimming stripped 1 base from V and 0 bases from J, with 10 bases between. The CDR3 spans 15 residues. DNA for the CDR3: TGTGCCAGTAGTATAGGGGGGACTCCCTCCTACGAGCAGTACTTC. Protein product: CASSIGGTPSYEQYF.

V is TRBV14 and J is TRBJ2-7; the D gene is possibly TRBD2 (6 bases). The length of the CDR3 is 16 residues. With 0 bases removed from V and 6 bases from J, the gap between germline ends came to 18 bases. The germline CDR1 and CDR2 sequences are SGHDN and FVKESK. This CDR3 reads CASSQDYLAGSLEQYF. CDR3 coding DNA: TGTGCCAGCAGCCAAGATTATCTGGCGGGGTCTCTCGAGCAGTACTTC.